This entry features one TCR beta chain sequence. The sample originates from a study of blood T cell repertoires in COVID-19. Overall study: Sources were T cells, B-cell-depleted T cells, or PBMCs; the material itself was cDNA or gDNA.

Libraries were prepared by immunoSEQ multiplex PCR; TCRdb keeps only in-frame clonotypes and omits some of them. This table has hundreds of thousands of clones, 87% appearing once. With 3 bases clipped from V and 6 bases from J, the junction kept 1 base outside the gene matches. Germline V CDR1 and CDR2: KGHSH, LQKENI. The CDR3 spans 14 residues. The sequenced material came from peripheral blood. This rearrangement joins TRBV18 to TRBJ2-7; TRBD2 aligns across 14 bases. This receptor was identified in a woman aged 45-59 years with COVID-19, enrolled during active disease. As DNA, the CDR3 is TGTGCCAGCTCACCTGGGACTAGCGGGGGCGAGCAGTACTTC. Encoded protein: CASSPGTSGGEQYF. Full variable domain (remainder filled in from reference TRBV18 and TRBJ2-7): NAGVMQNPRHLVRRRGQEARLRCSPMKGHSHVYWYRQLPEEGLKFMVYLQKENIIDESGMPKERFSAEFPKEGPSILRIQQVVRGDSAAYFCASSPGTSGGEQYFGPGTRLTVT.